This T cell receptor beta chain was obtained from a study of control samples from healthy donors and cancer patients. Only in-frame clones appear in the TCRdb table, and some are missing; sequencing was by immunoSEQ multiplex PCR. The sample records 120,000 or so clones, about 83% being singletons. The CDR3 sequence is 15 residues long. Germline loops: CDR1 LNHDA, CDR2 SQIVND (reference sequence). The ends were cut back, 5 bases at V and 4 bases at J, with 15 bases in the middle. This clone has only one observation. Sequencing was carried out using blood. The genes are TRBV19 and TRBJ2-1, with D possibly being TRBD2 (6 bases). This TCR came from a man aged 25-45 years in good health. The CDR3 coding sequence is TGTGCCAGTAGTGTTCCGGGGGACCCTTACAATGAGCAGTTCTTC. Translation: CASSVPGDPYNEQFF.